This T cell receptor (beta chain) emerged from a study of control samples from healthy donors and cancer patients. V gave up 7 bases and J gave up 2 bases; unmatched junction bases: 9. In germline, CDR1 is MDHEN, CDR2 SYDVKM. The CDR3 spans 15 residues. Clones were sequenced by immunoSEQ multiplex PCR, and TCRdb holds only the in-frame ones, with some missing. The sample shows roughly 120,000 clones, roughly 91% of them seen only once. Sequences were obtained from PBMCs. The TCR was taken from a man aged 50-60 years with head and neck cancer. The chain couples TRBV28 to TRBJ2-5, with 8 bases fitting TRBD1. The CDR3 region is CASKGGGTGQETQYF. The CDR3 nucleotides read TGTGCCAGCAAGGGTGGAGGGACAGGACAAGAGACCCAGTACTTC.